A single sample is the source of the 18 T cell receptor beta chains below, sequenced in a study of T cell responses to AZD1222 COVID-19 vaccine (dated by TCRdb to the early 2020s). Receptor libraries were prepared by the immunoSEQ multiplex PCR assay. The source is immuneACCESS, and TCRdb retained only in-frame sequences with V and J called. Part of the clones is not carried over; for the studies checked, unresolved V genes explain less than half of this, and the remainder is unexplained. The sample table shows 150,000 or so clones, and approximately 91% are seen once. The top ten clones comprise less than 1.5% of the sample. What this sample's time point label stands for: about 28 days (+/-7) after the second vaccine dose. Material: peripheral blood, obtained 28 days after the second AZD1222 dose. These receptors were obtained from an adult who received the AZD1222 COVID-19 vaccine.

For the CDR3, the DNA is TGTGCCAGCAGCTCCCCGGGACAGGGTTCGGGTAACACTGAAGCTTTCTTT. Protein product: CASSSPGQGSGNTEAFF. The gene calls are TRBV7-8 and TRBJ1-1, with 9 bases that match TRBD1. The CDR3 runs to 17 residues. Germline lookup yields CDR1 SGHVS and CDR2 FQNEAQ. Trimming took 4 bases from V and 2 from J; bases not matched to a gene: 11.

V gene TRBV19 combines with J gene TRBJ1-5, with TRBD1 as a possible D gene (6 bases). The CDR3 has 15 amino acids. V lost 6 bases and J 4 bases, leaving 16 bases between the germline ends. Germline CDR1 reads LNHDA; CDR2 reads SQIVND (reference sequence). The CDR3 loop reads CASRFHGGANQPQHF. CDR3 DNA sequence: TGTGCCAGTAGGTTTCATGGGGGGGCGAATCAGCCCCAGCATTTT.

As DNA, the CDR3 is TGCGCCAGCAGCTTGAGACAGTCTGGGGCCAACGTCCTGACTTTC. It is translated as CASSLRQSGANVLTF. The genes are TRBV5-1 and TRBJ2-6; D might be TRBD1 (5 bases). Germline values: CDR1 SGHRS, CDR2 YFSETQ. The germline V and J ends were trimmed by 1 base and 1 base, with 6 bases remaining between them. The CDR3 is 15 residues long.

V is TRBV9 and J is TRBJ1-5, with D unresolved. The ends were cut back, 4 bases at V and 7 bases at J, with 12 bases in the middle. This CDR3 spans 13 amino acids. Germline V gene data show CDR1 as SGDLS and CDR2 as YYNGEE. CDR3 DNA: TGTGCCAGCAGCCCGGACTTGGGCCAGCCCCAGCATTTT. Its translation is CASSPDLGQPQHF.

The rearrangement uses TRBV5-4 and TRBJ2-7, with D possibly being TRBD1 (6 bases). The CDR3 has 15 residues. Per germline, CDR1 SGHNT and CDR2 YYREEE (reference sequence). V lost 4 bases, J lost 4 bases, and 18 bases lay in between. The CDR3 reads CASSPGRTVPYEQYF. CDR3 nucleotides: TGTGCCAGCAGCCCGGGGCGGACAGTACCGTACGAGCAGTACTTC.

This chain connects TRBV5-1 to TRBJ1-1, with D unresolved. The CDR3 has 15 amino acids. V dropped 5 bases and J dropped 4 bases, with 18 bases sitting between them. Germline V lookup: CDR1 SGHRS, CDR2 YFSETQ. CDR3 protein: CASSSVGWVGTEAFF. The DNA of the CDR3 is TGCGCCAGCAGTTCCGTGGGGTGGGTAGGCACTGAAGCTTTCTTT.

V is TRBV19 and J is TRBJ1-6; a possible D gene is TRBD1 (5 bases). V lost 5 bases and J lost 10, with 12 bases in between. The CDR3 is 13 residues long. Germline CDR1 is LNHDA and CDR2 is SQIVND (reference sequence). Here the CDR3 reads CASSDSGRSPLHF. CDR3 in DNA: TGTGCCAGTAGTGATTCAGGGCGCTCACCCCTCCACTTT.

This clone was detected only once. CDR3 region: CASSVDPSRNLEQYF. The CDR3 DNA reads as TGTGCCAGCAGCGTAGATCCTAGTCGCAATCTCGAGCAGTACTTC. The chain carries TRBV9 and TRBJ2-7, with unresolved D. The germline CDR1 and CDR2 sequences are SGDLS and YYNGEE. The CDR3 runs 15 residues. Trimming pared 0 bases from V and 6 bases from J, leaving 16 bases between. The full variable domain, completed using reference TRBV9 and TRBJ2-7, is DSGVTQTPKHLITATGQRVTLRCSPRSGDLSVYWYQQSLDQGLQFLIQYYNGEERAKGNILERFSAQQFPDLHSELNLSSLELGDSALYFCASSVDPSRNLEQYFGPGTRLTVT.

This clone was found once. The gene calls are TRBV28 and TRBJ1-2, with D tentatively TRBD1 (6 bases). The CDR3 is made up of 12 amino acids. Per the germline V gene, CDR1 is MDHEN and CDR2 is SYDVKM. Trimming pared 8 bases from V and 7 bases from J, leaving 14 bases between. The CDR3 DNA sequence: TGTGCCAGCCAATCGGGGGCTGGTGGCTACACCTTC. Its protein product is CASQSGAGGYTF.

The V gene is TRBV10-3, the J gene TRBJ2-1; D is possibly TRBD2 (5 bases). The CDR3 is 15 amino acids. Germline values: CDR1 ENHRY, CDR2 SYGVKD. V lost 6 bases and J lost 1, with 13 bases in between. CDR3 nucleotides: TGTGCCATCAGCGGCGAGGGAACATCCTACAATGAGCAGTTCTTC. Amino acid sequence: CAISGEGTSYNEQFF.

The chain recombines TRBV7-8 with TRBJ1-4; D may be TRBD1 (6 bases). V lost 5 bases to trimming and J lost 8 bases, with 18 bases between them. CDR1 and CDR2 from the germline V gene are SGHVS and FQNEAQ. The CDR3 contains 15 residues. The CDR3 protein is CASSPVGTLWEKLFF. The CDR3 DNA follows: TGTGCCAGCAGCCCGGTAGGGACACTTTGGGAAAAACTGTTTTTT.

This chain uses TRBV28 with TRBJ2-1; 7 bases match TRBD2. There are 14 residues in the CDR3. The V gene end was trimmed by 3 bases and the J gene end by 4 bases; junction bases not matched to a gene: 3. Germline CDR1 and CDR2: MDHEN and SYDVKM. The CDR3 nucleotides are TGTGCCAGCAGTTTTGGGGGGGTATACAATGAGCAGTTCTTC. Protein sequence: CASSFGGVYNEQFF. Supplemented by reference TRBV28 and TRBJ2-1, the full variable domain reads DVKVTQSSRYLVKRTGEKVFLECVQDMDHENMFWYRQDPGLGLRLIYFSYDVKMKEKGDIPEGYSVSREKKERFSLILESASTNQTSMYLCASSFGGVYNEQFFGPGTRLTVL.

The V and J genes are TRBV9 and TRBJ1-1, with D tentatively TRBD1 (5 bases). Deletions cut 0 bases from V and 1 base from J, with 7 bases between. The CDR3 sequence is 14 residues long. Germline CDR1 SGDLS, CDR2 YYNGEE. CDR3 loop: CASSVGGENTEAFF. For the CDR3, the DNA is TGTGCCAGCAGCGTAGGGGGGGAGAACACTGAAGCTTTCTTT.

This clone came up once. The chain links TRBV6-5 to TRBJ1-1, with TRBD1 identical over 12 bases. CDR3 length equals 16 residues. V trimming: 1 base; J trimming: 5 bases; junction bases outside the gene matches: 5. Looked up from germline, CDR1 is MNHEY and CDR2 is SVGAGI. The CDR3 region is CASSYWGQGAGTEAFF. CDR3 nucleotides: TGTGCCAGCAGTTACTGGGGACAGGGGGCGGGAACTGAAGCTTTCTTT.

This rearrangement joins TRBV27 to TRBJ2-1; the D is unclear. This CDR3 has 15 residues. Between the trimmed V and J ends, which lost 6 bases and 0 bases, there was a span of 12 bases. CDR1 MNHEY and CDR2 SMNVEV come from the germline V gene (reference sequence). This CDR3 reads CASRSTLYSYNEQFF. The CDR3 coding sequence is TGTGCCAGCAGATCGACTCTCTACTCCTACAATGAGCAGTTCTTC.

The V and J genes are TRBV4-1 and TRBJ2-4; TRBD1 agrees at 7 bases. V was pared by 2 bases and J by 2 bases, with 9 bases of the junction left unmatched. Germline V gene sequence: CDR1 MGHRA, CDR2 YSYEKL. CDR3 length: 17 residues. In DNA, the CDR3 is TGCGCCAGCAGCCAACCTACGACAGGGTGGACCAAAAACATTCAGTACTTC. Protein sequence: CASSQPTTGWTKNIQYF.

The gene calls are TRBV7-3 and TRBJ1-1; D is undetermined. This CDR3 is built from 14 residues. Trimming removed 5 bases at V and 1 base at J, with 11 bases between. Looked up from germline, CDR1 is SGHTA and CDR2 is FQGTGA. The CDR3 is CASSLGYGNTEAFF. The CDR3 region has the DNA TGTGCCAGCAGCCTAGGGTATGGGAACACTGAAGCTTTCTTT.

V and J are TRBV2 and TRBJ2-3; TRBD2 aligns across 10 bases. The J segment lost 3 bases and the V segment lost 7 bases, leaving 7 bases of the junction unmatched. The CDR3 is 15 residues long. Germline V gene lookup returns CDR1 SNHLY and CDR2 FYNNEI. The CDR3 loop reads CASKIAGGRTDTQYF. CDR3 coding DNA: TGTGCCAGCAAAATAGCGGGAGGAAGGACAGATACGCAGTATTTT. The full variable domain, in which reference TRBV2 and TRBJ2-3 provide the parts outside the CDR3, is EPEVTQTPSHQVTQMGQEVILRCVPISNHLYFYWYRQILGQKVEFLVSFYNNEISEKSEIFDDQFSVERPDGSNFTLKIRSTKLEDSAMYFCASKIAGGRTDTQYFGPGTRLTVL.